Listed here are 6 T cell receptor beta chains from one sample, sequenced in a study of cytomegalovirus exposure and HLA in healthy donors. Primers for the PCR totalled 60 Vbeta and 13 Jbeta. The method was immunoSEQ multiplex PCR; TCRdb's version includes in-frame clones alone and lacks a portion of them. The profile shows approximately 130,000 clones, approximately 85% of them singletons. The sample comprised PBMCs. The receptors come from a woman aged 25 to 39 in good health and CMV-seropositive.

This rearrangement joins TRBV7-2 to TRBJ2-1; TRBD2 might be the D (5 bases). Trimming pared 8 bases from V and 2 bases from J, leaving 10 bases between. CDR1 and CDR2 from the germline V gene are SGHTA and FQGNSA. This CDR3 contains 13 residues. CDR3 loop: CASAGSAYNEQFF. The CDR3 DNA reads as TGTGCCAGCGCGGGCTCTGCCTACAATGAGCAGTTCTTC.

The chain couples TRBV5-1 to TRBJ2-1, with D possibly matching TRBD2 (6 bases). CDR1 SGHRS and CDR2 YFSETQ come from the germline V gene. Trimming stripped 3 bases from V and 5 bases from J, with 12 bases between. The CDR3 is 14 amino acids. CDR3 region: CASSSGGLNNEQFF. The DNA for the CDR3 is TGCGCCAGCAGCTCCGGGGGACTCAACAATGAGCAGTTCTTC. Based on the CDR3 plus reference TRBV5-1 and TRBJ2-1, the full variable domain is KAGVTQTPRYLIKTRGQQVTLSCSPISGHRSVSWYQQTPGQGLQFLFEYFSETQRNKGNFPGRFSGRQFSNSRSEMNVSTLELGDSALYLCASSSGGLNNEQFFGPGTRLTVL.

This rearrangement joins TRBV2 to TRBJ1-2, with unresolved D. Germline-derived CDR1 and CDR2 are SNHLY and FYNNEI. V was clipped by 2 bases and J by 6 bases, with 7 bases between them. The CDR3 covers 12 residues. The chain's CDR3 is CASSESTDGYTF. CDR3 nucleotides: TGTGCCAGCAGTGAAAGTACGGATGGCTACACCTTC.

This sequence joins TRBV15 and TRBJ1-5, with D tentatively TRBD1 (5 bases). The CDR3 sequence is 13 residues long. The germline V gene has CDR1 LNHNV and CDR2 YYDKDF (reference sequence). V was shortened by 5 bases and J by 5 bases, with 10 bases between the two germline ends. Written as DNA, the CDR3 is TGTGCCACCAGCGACCAGGGCCATCAGCCCCAGCATTTT. The encoded protein is CATSDQGHQPQHF.

Here the CDR3 DNA reads TGTGCCAGCGAGGAAGTTTACAATGAGCAGTTCTTC. This gives the protein CASEEVYNEQFF. V and J are TRBV7-2 and TRBJ2-1; D remains unclear. V was pared by 8 bases and J by 4 bases, with 9 bases between. Germline V gene lookup returns CDR1 SGHTA and CDR2 FQGNSA. The CDR3 has 12 residues.

The chain joins TRBV28 to TRBJ2-3; TRBD2 aligns across 10 bases. From germline, CDR1 is MDHEN and CDR2 SYDVKM. This CDR3 region has 16 residues. V lost 6 bases, J lost 2 bases, and 8 bases stayed unmatched. The DNA of the CDR3 is TGTGCCAGCAGGCCCTCACTAGCGGGATTCACAGATACGCAGTATTTT. It encodes CASRPSLAGFTDTQYF. The whole variable domain, filled in from reference TRBV28 and TRBJ2-3, reads DVKVTQSSRYLVKRTGEKVFLECVQDMDHENMFWYRQDPGLGLRLIYFSYDVKMKEKGDIPEGYSVSREKKERFSLILESASTNQTSMYLCASRPSLAGFTDTQYFGPGTRLTVL.